Described below is a single T cell receptor beta chain sequence and its context. The antigen remains unidentified. PCR primers comprised 60 Vbeta and 13 Jbeta primers. The protocol was immunoSEQ multiplex PCR, while the TCRdb copy is restricted to in-frame clones and leaves out a portion. This sample yields around 190,000 clones, of which around 81% are seen a single time; around 6% belongs to the top ten. It was healthy bone marrow donors who served as donors. This CDR3 comprises 14 residues. Germline CDR1 reads SGHRS; CDR2 reads YFSETQ. V was shortened by 3 bases and J by 5 bases, with 13 bases between the two germline ends. The sample belongs to a study of cytomegalovirus exposure and HLA in healthy donors. Study-level points and caveats: Rates of TCR association differed by HLA locus in a later analysis, with DRB1 highest and HLA-C lowest. Within the data, a cluster of highly shared sequence variants was likely a sequencing artifact.

Sequencing was carried out using PBMCs. The V and J genes are TRBV5-1 and TRBJ2-3; D call uncertain. This TCR came from a man between 35 and 55 years old in good health and CMV-seronegative. CDR3 in DNA: TGCGCCAGCAGCTCCGACTGGCTCAGAGATACGCAGTATTTT. As protein: CASSSDWLRDTQYF.